The 10 T cell receptor beta chains given below trace back to one sample, sequenced in a study of T cell changes during pregnancy in multiple sclerosis. Sequencing was performed with immunoSEQ multiplex PCR; in TCRdb, only in-frame clones are kept and a portion is missing. The sample consists of tens of thousands of clones, around 92% of them appearing once. The starting material was CD4+ T cells from peripheral blood mononuclear cells, obtained in the third trimester of pregnancy. The receptors shown here come from a female donor with multiple sclerosis, enrolled in a pregnancy study.

This chain joins TRBV2 and TRBJ2-2; 9 bases fit TRBD1. Germline V lookup: CDR1 SNHLY, CDR2 FYNNEI. J was trimmed by 4 bases and V by 8 bases; bases with no gene match: 8. The CDR3 spans 15 residues. The CDR3, as DNA: TGTGCCAGCGGGACGGACAGGGGAAGCACCGGGGAGCTGTTTTTT. It specifies CASGTDRGSTGELFF.

J is TRBJ2-2 and V is TRBV5-1; D gene unclear. Trimming pared 1 base from V and 4 bases from J, leaving 8 bases between. This CDR3 contains 14 residues. CDR1 is SGHRS and CDR2 is YFSETQ in the germline V gene. CDR3 sequence (DNA): TGCGCCAGCAGCTTGCGTCTAGGCACCGGGGAGCTGTTTTTT. Translated: CASSLRLGTGELFF.

This rearrangement joins TRBV5-5 to TRBJ1-3, with D uncertain. The length of the CDR3 is 16 residues. The germline V gene has CDR1 SGHKS and CDR2 YYEKEE (reference sequence). Trimming cost V 0 bases and J 0 bases, with 10 bases left between them. The CDR3 reads CASSLVAGNSGNTIYF. CDR3 coding DNA: TGTGCCAGCAGCTTGGTGGCAGGAAACTCTGGAAACACCATATATTTT.

This clone was seen just once. The rearrangement links TRBV5-6 to TRBJ2-6; 7 nucleotides line up with TRBD1. V lost 0 bases, J lost 2 bases, and 5 bases stayed unmatched. The CDR3 is 17 residues long. Germline CDR1 is SGHDT and CDR2 is YYEEEE. This CDR3 is CASSLAGTAAGANVLTF. CDR3 sequence (DNA): TGTGCCAGCAGCTTGGCCGGGACAGCGGCTGGGGCCAACGTCCTGACTTTC.

The chain joins TRBV7-6 to TRBJ2-5; no definite D call. From germline, CDR1 is SGHVS and CDR2 FNYEAQ. The CDR3 has 14 residues. Trimming took off 5 bases at V and 5 bases at J, with 15 bases between the two ends. CDR3 protein: CASSPSTSRETQYF. The DNA for the CDR3 is TGTGCCAGCAGCCCAAGCACCTCCCGCGAGACCCAGTACTTC.

CDR3 in amino acids: CASSEQGDTQYF. DNA of the CDR3: TGTGCCAGCAGTGAACAGGGAGATACGCAGTATTTT. This sequence joins TRBV2 and TRBJ2-3, with a possible D match to TRBD1 (5 bases). CDR1 and CDR2 (germline): SNHLY, FYNNEI. This CDR3 is built from 12 residues. Trimming pared 2 bases from V and 5 bases from J, leaving 5 bases between.

The CDR3 nucleotides read TGTGCCAGGGGACAGTGGGATACGCAGTATTTT. Protein: CARGQWDTQYF. The chain recombines TRBV2 with TRBJ2-3; 7 bases map to TRBD1. V was pared by 9 bases and J by 6 bases, with 3 bases of the junction left unmatched. Germline-derived CDR1 and CDR2 are SNHLY and FYNNEI. CDR3 length equals 11 residues.

The genes are TRBV30 and TRBJ2-7; TRBD2 matches 14 bases. The germline gives CDR1 GTSNPN, CDR2 SVGIG (reference sequence). This CDR3 comprises 12 residues. CDR3 nucleotides: TGTGCTATGACTAGCGGGAGGGGCGAGCAGTACTTC. This gives the protein CAMTSGRGEQYF.

The rearrangement joins TRBV11-3 to TRBJ2-1, with D possibly TRBD1 on 6 matching bases. The ends were cut back, 6 bases at V and 7 bases at J, with 13 bases in the middle. Germline CDR1 SGHNT, CDR2 YENEEA. The CDR3 is made up of 13 amino acids. In nucleotides, the CDR3 is TGTGCCAGCAGATCCTCGCAGGGGAATGAGCAGTTCTTC. It specifies CASRSSQGNEQFF.

This chain joins TRBV6-6 and TRBJ2-5; D ambiguous. The CDR3 length is 14 residues. Germline V gene data show CDR1 as MNHNY and CDR2 as SVGAGI (reference sequence). With 0 bases removed from V and 5 bases from J, the gap between germline ends came to 10 bases. In nucleotides, the CDR3 is TGTGCCAGCAGTTACTCGACCGCCAGGGAGACCCAGTACTTC. This sequence encodes CASSYSTARETQYF.